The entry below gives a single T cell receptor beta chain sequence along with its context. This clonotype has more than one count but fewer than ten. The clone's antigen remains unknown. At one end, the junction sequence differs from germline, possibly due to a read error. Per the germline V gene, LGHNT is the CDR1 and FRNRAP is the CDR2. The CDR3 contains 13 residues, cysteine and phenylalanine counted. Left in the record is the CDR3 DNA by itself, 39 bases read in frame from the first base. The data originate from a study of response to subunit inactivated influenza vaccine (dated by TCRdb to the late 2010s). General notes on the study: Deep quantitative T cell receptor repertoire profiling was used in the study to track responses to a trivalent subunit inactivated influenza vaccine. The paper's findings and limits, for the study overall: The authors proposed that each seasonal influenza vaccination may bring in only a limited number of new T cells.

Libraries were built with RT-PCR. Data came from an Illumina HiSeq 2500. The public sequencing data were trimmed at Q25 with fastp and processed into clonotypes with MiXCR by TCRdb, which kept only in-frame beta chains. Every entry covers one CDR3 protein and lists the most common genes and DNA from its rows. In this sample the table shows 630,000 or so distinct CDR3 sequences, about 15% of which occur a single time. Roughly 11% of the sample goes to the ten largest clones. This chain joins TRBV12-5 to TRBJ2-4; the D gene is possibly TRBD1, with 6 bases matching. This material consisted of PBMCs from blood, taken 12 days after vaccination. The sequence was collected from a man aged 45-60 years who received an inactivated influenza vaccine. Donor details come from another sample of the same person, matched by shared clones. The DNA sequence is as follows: TGTGCTAGTGGTTTGAACCCCCCCGGACAGTTTCACTTC. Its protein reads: CASGLNPPGQFHF.